This TCR beta chain stems from a study of CD8 T cells in Susac syndrome. When the RNA was reverse transcribed, random hexamers were used with an input of about 0.45 to 1 ug. TCRdb passed the immunoSEQ multiplex PCR reads through MiXCR, listing each CDR3 protein once. The repertoire holds 400,000 to 550,000 distinct CDR3 sequences, with 85% as singletons. CD8+ and CD4+ T cells from blood underwent TCR beta sequencing, which was carried out in a high-throughput format. The multiple sclerosis controls comprised treatment-naive patients whose relapsing-remitting disease was stable or active. TEMRA cells underwent FACS enrichment and CD8+ and CD4+ T cells underwent negative isolation. There are 16 residues in the CDR3. Germline values: CDR1 MNHEY, CDR2 SVGAGI. Trimming removed 3 bases from V and 2 bases from J, with 14 bases in between.

The sequence derives from a human donor with multiple sclerosis. Specimen: CD8+ T cells from PBMCs. The chain links TRBV6-5 to TRBJ1-5, with D uncertain. The DNA for the CDR3 is TGTGCCAGCAGTTATTCCGGAGGGAGTGGCAATCAGCCCCAGCATTTT. Its translation: CASSYSGGSGNQPQHF.